What follows are 17 T cell receptor beta chains derived from one specimen sequenced in a study of T cells in narcolepsy. Data came from immunoSEQ multiplex PCR; TCRdb stores just in-frame clones and leaves some out. The sample has around 34,000 clones; 60% to 80% are singletons. The source material was memory (CD45RA-) CD4+ T cells from blood. The receptors derive from a human donor in good health.

This clone was counted a single time. The chain combines TRBV7-8 with TRBJ1-4, with a possible D match to TRBD1 (6 bases). V lost 5 bases and J 7 bases, leaving 14 bases between the germline ends. Germline V gene lookup returns CDR1 SGHVS and CDR2 FQNEAQ. The CDR3 is 14 residues long. CDR3 nucleotides: TGTGCCAGCAGCACGGGACATCGGGGTGAAAAACTGTTTTTT. This sequence encodes CASSTGHRGEKLFF.

The gene calls are TRBV9 and TRBJ2-1, with 12 bases aligning to TRBD2. CDR3 size: 16 residues. Per the germline V gene, CDR1 is SGDLS and CDR2 is YYNGEE. The V segment lost 1 base and the J segment 2 bases; nucleotides outside the gene matches: 1. The CDR3 DNA reads as TGTGCCAGCAGCGTACTAGCGGGAGGGCCCTACAATGAGCAGTTCTTC. It encodes CASSVLAGGPYNEQFF.

This clone was found a few times. The genes are TRBV19 and TRBJ1-5, with D perhaps matching TRBD1 (5 bases). V dropped 8 bases and J dropped 7 bases, with 12 bases sitting between them. CDR3 size: 12 residues. Germline lookup yields CDR1 LNHDA and CDR2 SQIVND (reference sequence). The DNA of the CDR3 is TGTGCCAGTTCCGTAAGGGGACAGCCCCAGCATTTT. Translating gives CASSVRGQPQHF.

J is TRBJ2-2 and V is TRBV19; 13 bases match TRBD2. Germline CDR1 and CDR2: LNHDA and SQIVND (reference sequence). This CDR3 is 18 amino acids long. V trimming: 1 base; J trimming: 2 bases; junction bases outside the gene matches: 4. This CDR3 is CASSIGGLAGENTGELFF. The CDR3 DNA reads TGTGCCAGTAGTATAGGTGGACTAGCGGGAGAAAACACCGGGGAGCTGTTTTTT.

This clone was detected only a few times. The rearrangement joins TRBV7-9 to TRBJ2-7, with no clear D. V was cut by 2 bases and J by 3 bases, with 5 bases left in between. There are 12 residues in the CDR3. The germline gives CDR1 SEHNR, CDR2 FQNEAQ (reference sequence). CDR3 residues: CASSLQRYEQYF. The CDR3 coding sequence is TGTGCCAGCAGCTTACAGCGCTACGAGCAGTACTTC.

The gene calls are TRBV6-1 and TRBJ1-5, with TRBD1 as a possible D gene (6 bases). Germline V gene lookup returns CDR1 MNHNS and CDR2 SASEGT. V lost 2 bases to trimming and J lost 1 base, with 15 bases between them. This CDR3 is 17 amino acids long. CDR3 region: CASSETGRATSNQPQHF. The CDR3 DNA is TGTGCCAGCAGTGAAACAGGGAGGGCGACCAGCAATCAGCCCCAGCATTTT.

The chain carries TRBV2 and TRBJ1-1; D gene ambiguous. Germline assignment: CDR1 SNHLY and CDR2 FYNNEI. The CDR3 is made up of 13 amino acids. Trimming pared 4 bases from V and 6 bases from J, leaving 12 bases between. As DNA, the CDR3 is TGTGCCAGCAGTGTGGGAACGCCCGCTGAAGCTTTCTTT. Translated: CASSVGTPAEAFF.

This chain links TRBV6-1 with TRBJ2-7, with D perhaps matching TRBD1 (6 bases). The CDR3 has 12 residues. Germline assignment: CDR1 MNHNS and CDR2 SASEGT. V lost 8 bases, J lost 2 bases, and 10 bases lay in between. CDR3 nucleotide sequence: TGTGCCAGCGGAGACAGGCCCTACGAGCAGTACTTC. Its protein is CASGDRPYEQYF.

V is TRBV18 and J is TRBJ1-1; the match to TRBD1 covers 7 bases. This CDR3 has 16 amino acids. Germline V gene lookup returns CDR1 KGHSH and CDR2 LQKENI. V lost 2 bases and J lost 0; bases outside the gene matches: 6. The CDR3 DNA is TGTGCCAGCTCACCAGCCGGGACAGTGATGAACACTGAAGCTTTCTTT. Residues: CASSPAGTVMNTEAFF.

The rearrangement uses TRBV7-9 and TRBJ2-5, with 16 bases fitting TRBD2. The end of the DNA is better explained by TRBJ2-7, so the J call may be wrong. The CDR3 extends over 19 amino acids. Germline V gene data show CDR1 as SEHNR and CDR2 as FQNEAQ (reference sequence). For the CDR3, the DNA is TGTGCCAGCAGCACTCCCGGGACTAGCGGGAGGGCCTTGCCCTACGAGCAGTACTTC. Translated: CASSTPGTSGRALPYEQYF.

The chain has TRBV5-6 and TRBJ1-3; D is possibly TRBD1 (6 bases). The CDR3 consists of 15 residues. V was pared by 1 base and J by 0 bases, with 8 bases between. Looked up from germline, CDR1 is SGHDT and CDR2 is YYEEEE. The CDR3 sequence is CASSLRGPSGNTIYF. For the CDR3, the DNA is TGTGCCAGCAGCTTGCGGGGGCCCTCTGGAAACACCATATATTTT.

V is TRBV9 and J is TRBJ1-1; no firm D call. Trimming left V 0 bases short and J 5 bases short, with 14 bases between. Germline CDR1 and CDR2: SGDLS and YYNGEE. The CDR3 totals 15 residues. CDR3 nucleotide sequence: TGTGCCAGCAGCGTAGCTACGATGGAGGCGACTGAAGCTTTCTTT. Translation gives CASSVATMEATEAFF.

The chain joins TRBV27 to TRBJ2-3; 8 nucleotides agree with TRBD2. This CDR3 region has 15 residues. Germline CDR1 MNHEY, CDR2 SMNVEV (reference sequence). V shed 5 bases, J shed 5 bases, and the junction held 9 bases outside the gene matches. The CDR3: CASSINGRAEDTQYF. In nucleotides, the CDR3 is TGTGCCAGCAGTATTAACGGGAGGGCCGAAGATACGCAGTATTTT.

V gene TRBV6-1 combines with J gene TRBJ2-2, with D maybe TRBD2 (6 bases). CDR1 and CDR2 from the germline V gene are MNHNS and SASEGT. The V gene lost 5 bases and the J gene lost 7 bases, with 14 bases spanning the gap. The CDR3 runs 14 residues. The CDR3 reads CASSLGLPRGELFF. The CDR3 bases are TGTGCCAGCAGTTTGGGACTCCCCCGCGGGGAGCTGTTTTTT.

This clone was seen a few times. This chain uses TRBV10-3 with TRBJ1-1, with D perhaps matching TRBD1 (5 bases). Trimming removed 4 bases from V and 0 bases from J, with 9 bases in between. The CDR3 covers 14 residues. CDR1 is ENHRY and CDR2 is SYGVKD in the germline V gene. The DNA for the CDR3 is TGTGCCATCAGTGTAGGGGTTATGAACACTGAAGCTTTCTTT. Amino acid sequence: CAISVGVMNTEAFF.

The genes are TRBV19 and TRBJ2-4; D assignment may be TRBD1 or TRBD2 (5 bases each). Germline V gives CDR1 LNHDA, CDR2 SQIVND (reference sequence). V lost 6 bases and J 4 bases, leaving 13 bases between the germline ends. The CDR3 has 14 amino acids. Here the CDR3 DNA reads TGTGCCAGTAGGGCACGGGACGGGAAAAACATTCAGTACTTC. This translates into CASRARDGKNIQYF.

The rearrangement uses TRBV10-3 and TRBJ2-3, with 8 nucleotides matching TRBD2. The junction had 4 bases not matched to a gene; V was cut back by 6 bases and J by 2 bases. Germline CDR1 is ENHRY and CDR2 is SYGVKD. The CDR3 length is 14 residues. The CDR3 loop is CAIRPGLDTDTQYF. For the CDR3, the DNA is TGTGCCATCAGGCCGGGACTAGACACAGATACGCAGTATTTT.